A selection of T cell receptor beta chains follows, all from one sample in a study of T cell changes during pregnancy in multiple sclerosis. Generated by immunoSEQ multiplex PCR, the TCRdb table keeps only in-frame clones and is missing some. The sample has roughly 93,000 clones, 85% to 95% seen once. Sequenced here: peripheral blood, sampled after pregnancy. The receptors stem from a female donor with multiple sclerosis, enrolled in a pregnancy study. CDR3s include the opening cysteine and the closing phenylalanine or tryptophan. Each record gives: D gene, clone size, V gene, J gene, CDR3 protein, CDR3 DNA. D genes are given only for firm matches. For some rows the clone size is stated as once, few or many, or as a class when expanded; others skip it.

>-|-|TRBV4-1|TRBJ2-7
CASSPGLRSRFYEQYF
TGCGCCAGCAGCCCCGGATTGCGGAGCCGCTTCTACGAGCAGTACTTC
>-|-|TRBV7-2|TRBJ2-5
CASSLRTAQETQYF
TGTGCCAGCAGCCTACGGACAGCACAAGAGACCCAGTACTTC
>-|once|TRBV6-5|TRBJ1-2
CASSYDTANYGYTF
TGTGCCAGCAGTTATGACACAGCTAACTATGGCTACACCTTC
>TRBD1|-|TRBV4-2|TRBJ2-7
CASSPPGTVSYEQYF
TGTGCCAGCAGCCCGCCCGGGACAGTCTCCTACGAGCAGTACTTC
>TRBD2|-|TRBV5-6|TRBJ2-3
CASSLLAGGATDTQYF
TGTGCCAGCAGCTTGTTAGCCGGGGGGGCCACAGATACGCAGTATTTT
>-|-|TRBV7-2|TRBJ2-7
CASSTQEASYEQYF
TGTGCCAGCAGCACTCAAGAGGCGTCCTACGAGCAGTACTTC
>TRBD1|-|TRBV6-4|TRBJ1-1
CASRFSQGAGEAFF
TGTGCCAGCAGATTTTCACAGGGGGCGGGTGAAGCTTTCTTT
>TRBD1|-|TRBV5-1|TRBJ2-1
CASSSSGQGFYNEQFF
TGCGCCAGCAGCTCGTCCGGACAGGGATTCTACAATGAGCAGTTCTTC
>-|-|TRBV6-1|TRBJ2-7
CASIPNSYEQYF
TGTGCCAGCATCCCGAACTCTTACGAGCAGTACTTC
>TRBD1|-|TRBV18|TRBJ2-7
CASSLSGTDEQYF
TGTGCCAGCTCACTATCCGGGACAGACGAGCAGTACTTC
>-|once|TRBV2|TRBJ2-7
CASSDNWDTAYEQYF
TGTGCCAGCAGTGATAATTGGGACACCGCCTACGAGCAGTACTTC
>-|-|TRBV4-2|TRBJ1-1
CASSQEMGGPGGEAFF
TGTGCCAGCAGCCAAGAGATGGGGGGCCCGGGGGGTGAAGCTTTCTTT
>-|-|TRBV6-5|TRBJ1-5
CASSYSGRGNQPQHF
TGTGCCAGCAGTTACTCTGGTCGGGGGAATCAGCCCCAGCATTTT
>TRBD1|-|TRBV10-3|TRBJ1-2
CAISESDRGYTPGYTF
TGTGCCATCAGTGAGTCCGACAGGGGATACACGCCGGGCTACACCTTC
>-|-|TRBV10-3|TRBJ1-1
CAIRNVDRSMNTEAFF
TGTGCCATCAGAAACGTTGACAGGAGCATGAACACTGAAGCTTTCTTT
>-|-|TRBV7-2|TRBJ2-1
CASSIDATGYSEQFF
TGTGCCAGCAGCATTGACGCCACAGGGTATAGTGAGCAGTTCTTC
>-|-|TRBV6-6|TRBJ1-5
CASSFGGQPQHF
TGTGCCAGCAGTTTTGGCGGGCAGCCCCAGCATTTT
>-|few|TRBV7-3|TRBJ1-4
CASSLGRDEKLFF
TGTGCCAGCAGCTTAGGCAGGGATGAAAAACTGTTTTTT
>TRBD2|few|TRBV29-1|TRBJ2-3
CSVDGRGTDTQYF
TGCAGCGTTGACGGGCGGGGGACTGATACGCAGTATTTT
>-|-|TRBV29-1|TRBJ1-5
CSVGEGGQPQHF
TGCAGCGTTGGGGAGGGAGGACAGCCCCAGCATTTT
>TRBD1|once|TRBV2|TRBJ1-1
CASSDRDSRNTEAFF
TGTGCCAGCAGTGACCGGGACAGCCGGAACACTGAAGCTTTCTTT
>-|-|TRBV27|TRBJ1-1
CASSFRDWNTEAFF
TGTGCCAGCAGTTTCCGGGACTGGAACACTGAAGCTTTCTTT
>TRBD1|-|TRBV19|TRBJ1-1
CASSLPQGIAGDYTEAFF
TGTGCCAGTTCTCTCCCACAGGGGATCGCAGGAGATTACACTGAAGCTTTCTTT
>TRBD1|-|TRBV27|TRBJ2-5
CASSWDRGETQYF
TGTGCCAGCAGTTGGGACAGGGGAGAGACCCAGTACTTC
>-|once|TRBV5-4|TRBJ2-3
CASSLTDTQYF
TGTGCCAGCAGCCTTACAGATACGCAGTATTTT
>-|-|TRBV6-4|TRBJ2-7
CASSDPGELVYGALSHEQYF
TGTGCCAGCAGTGACCCAGGGGAATTGGTGTACGGAGCTCTCTCCCACGAGCAGTACTTC
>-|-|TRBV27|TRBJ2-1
CASSSVRDNEQFF
TGTGCCAGCAGTTCCGTCCGGGACAATGAGCAGTTCTTC
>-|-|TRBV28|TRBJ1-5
CASSFSSNQPQHF
TGTGCCAGCAGCTTTAGTAGCAATCAGCCCCAGCATTTT
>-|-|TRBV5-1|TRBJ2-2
CASGGGGNTGELFF
TGCGCCAGCGGGGGCGGTGGGAACACCGGGGAGCTGTTTTTT
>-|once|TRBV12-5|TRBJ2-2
CASGLRGGTGELFF
TGTGCTAGTGGTTTGAGGGGGGGTACCGGGGAGCTGTTTTTT
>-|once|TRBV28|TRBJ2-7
CASSYRGIHSYEQYF
TGTGCCAGCAGTTATAGGGGGATCCACTCCTACGAGCAGTACTTC
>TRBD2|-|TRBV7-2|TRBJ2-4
CASASGAGGGNIQYF
TGTGCCTCCGCATCAGGTGCGGGAGGTGGTAACATTCAGTACTTC
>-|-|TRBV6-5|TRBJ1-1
CASCGGNTEAFF
TGTGCCAGCTGCGGAGGGAACACTGAAGCTTTCTTT
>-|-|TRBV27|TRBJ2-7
CASSFGQGSYEQYF
TGTGCCAGCAGTTTCGGGCAGGGGTCCTACGAGCAGTACTTC
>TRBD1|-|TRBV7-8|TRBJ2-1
CASSRGQGYNEQFF
TGTGCCAGCAGCCGAGGACAGGGGTACAATGAGCAGTTCTTC
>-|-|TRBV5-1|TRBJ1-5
CASSLTGGNQPQHF
TGCGCCAGCAGCTTGACAGGAGGGAATCAGCCCCAGCATTTT
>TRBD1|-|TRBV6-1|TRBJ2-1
CASKKGGFPEQFF
TGTGCCAGCAAGAAAGGGGGCTTTCCTGAGCAGTTCTTC
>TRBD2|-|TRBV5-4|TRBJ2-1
CASSRPGTRGNEQFF
TGTGCCAGCAGCAGGCCCGGGACTAGGGGAAATGAGCAGTTCTTC
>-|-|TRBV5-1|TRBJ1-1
CASSYPGATEAFF
TGCGCCAGCAGCTACCCCGGAGCCACTGAAGCTTTCTTT
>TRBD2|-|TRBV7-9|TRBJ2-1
CASSRTGLAGNNEQFF
TGTGCCAGCAGCCGGACTGGACTAGCGGGGAACAATGAGCAGTTCTTC
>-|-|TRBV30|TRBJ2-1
CAWRVGEGWNEQFF
TGTGCCTGGAGGGTAGGGGAAGGGTGGAATGAGCAGTTCTTC
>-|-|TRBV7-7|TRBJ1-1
CASSQWTVRMNTEAFF
TGTGCCAGCAGCCAGTGGACAGTACGGATGAACACTGAAGCTTTCTTT
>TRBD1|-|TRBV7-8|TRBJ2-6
CASSLQGVGANVLTF
TGTGCCAGCAGCTTACAGGGGGTTGGGGCCAACGTCCTGACTTTC
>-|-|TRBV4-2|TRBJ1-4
CASSQGARDEKLFF
TGTGCCAGCAGCCAGGGTGCCCGGGATGAAAAACTGTTTTTT
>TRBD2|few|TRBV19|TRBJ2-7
CASSEGGKTYEQYF
TGTGCCAGTAGCGAGGGAGGGAAAACCTACGAGCAGTACTTC
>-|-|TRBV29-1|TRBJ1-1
CSVVYPGQANTEAFF
TGCAGCGTTGTCTATCCTGGGCAGGCAAACACTGAAGCTTTCTTT
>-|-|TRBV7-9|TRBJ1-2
CASSLARRGTANYGYTF
TGTGCCAGCAGCTTAGCAAGACGGGGTACGGCTAACTATGGCTACACCTTC
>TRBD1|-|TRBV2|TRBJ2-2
CASSETGQTNTGELFF
TGTGCCAGCAGTGAAACGGGACAGACGAACACCGGGGAGCTGTTTTTT
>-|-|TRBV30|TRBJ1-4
CAWSVLREKLFF
TGTGCCTGGAGTGTGCTTAGAGAAAAACTGTTTTTT
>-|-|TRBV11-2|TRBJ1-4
CAGRRATNEKLFF
TGTGCCGGCAGACGCGCAACTAATGAAAAACTGTTTTTT
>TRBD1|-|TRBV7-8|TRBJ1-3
CASSYDRAKGNTIYF
TGTGCCAGCAGCTACGACAGGGCAAAAGGAAACACCATATATTTT
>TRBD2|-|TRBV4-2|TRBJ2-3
CASSQVTSGGVLDTQYF
TGTGCCAGCAGCCAGGTTACTAGCGGGGGGGTTTTGGATACGCAGTATTTT
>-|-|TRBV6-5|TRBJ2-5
CASSYNQGSETQYF
TGTGCCAGCAGTTATAACCAGGGGTCAGAGACCCAGTACTTC